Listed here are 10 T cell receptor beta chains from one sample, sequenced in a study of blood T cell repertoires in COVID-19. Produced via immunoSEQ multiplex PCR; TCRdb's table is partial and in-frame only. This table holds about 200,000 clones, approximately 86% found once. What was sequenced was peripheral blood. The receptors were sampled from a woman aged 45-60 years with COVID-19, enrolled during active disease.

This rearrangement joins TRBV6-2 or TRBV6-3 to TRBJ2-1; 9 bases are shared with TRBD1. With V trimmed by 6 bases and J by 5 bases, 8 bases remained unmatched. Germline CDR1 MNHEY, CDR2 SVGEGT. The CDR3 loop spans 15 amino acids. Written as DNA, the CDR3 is TGTGCCAGCAGCCCGGGACAGGGAGGGCACAATGAGCAGTTCTTC. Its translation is CASSPGQGGHNEQFF.

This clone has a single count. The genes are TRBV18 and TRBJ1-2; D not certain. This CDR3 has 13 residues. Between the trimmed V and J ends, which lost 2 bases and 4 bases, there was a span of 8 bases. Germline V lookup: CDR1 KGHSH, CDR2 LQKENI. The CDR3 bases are TGTGCCAGCTCACCAGGGCCGTCCTATGGCTACACCTTC. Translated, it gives CASSPGPSYGYTF.

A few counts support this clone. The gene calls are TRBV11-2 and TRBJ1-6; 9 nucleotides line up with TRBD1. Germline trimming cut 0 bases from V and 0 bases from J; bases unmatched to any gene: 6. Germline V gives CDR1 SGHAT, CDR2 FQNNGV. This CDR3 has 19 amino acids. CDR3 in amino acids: CASSLDGTGLSSYNSPLHF. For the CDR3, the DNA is TGTGCCAGCAGCTTAGATGGGACAGGGCTGAGCTCCTATAATTCACCCCTCCACTTT.

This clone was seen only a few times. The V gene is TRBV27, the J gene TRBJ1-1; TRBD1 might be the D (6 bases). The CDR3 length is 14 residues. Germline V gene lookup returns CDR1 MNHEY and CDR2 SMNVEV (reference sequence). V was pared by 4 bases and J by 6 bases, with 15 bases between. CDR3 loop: CASSSPTGTPEAFF. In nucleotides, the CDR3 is TGTGCCAGCAGTTCTCCTACCGGGACACCTGAAGCTTTCTTT.

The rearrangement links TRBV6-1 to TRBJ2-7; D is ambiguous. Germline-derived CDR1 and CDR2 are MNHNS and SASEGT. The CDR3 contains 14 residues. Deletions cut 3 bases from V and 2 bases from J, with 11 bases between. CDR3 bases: TGTGCCAGCAGTGATCCTGTTCCCCCCTACGAGCAGTACGTC. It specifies CASSDPVPPYEQYV.

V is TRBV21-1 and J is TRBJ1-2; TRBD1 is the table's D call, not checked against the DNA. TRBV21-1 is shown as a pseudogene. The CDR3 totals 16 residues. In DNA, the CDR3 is TGTGCCAGGAAAGGGGACAGGGTCCCTACTAACTATGGCTACACCTTC. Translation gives CARKGDRVPTNYGYTF.

The CDR3 nucleotides read TGTGCCAGTAGTATATCAGGGTTGGGCACTGAAGCTTTCTTT. It codes for CASSISGLGTEAFF. This rearrangement joins TRBV19 to TRBJ1-1, with D perhaps matching TRBD1 (5 bases). Germline V lookup: CDR1 LNHDA, CDR2 SQIVND (reference sequence). V lost 2 bases to trimming and J lost 4 bases, with 11 bases between them. The length of the CDR3 is 14 residues.

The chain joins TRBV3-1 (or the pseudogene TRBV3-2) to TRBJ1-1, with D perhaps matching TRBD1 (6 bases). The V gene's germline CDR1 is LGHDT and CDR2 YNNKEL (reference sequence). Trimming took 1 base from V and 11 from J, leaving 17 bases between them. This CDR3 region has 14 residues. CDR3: CASSQGGPSPGAFF. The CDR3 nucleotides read TGTGCCAGCAGCCAAGGGGGGCCCTCCCCCGGGGCTTTCTTT.

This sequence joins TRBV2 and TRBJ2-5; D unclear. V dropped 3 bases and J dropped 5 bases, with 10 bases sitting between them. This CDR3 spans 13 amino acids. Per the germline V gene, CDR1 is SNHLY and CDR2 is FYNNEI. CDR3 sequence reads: CASSELGPETQYF. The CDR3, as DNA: TGTGCCAGCAGTGAGCTAGGCCCCGAGACCCAGTACTTC.

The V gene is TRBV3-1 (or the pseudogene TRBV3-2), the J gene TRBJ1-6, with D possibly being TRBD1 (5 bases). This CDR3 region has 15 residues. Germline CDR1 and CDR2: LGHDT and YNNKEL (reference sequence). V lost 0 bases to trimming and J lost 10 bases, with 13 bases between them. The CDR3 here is CASSQEGGNRSPLHF. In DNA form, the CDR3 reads TGTGCCAGCAGCCAAGAGGGAGGGAACAGGTCACCCCTCCACTTT.